What follows are 3 T cell receptor beta chains derived from one specimen sequenced in a study of T-cell memory formation after mild COVID-19. Each CDR3 protein gets one entry after TCRdb re-called the 5' RACE reads with MiXCR. This sample has 350,000 to 500,000 distinct CDR3 sequences, with under 25% found just once. The material sequenced was PBMCs or a T cell subset sorted from them (not recorded which). These receptors were collected from an adult woman who had mild COVID-19 (a few samples of this study predate the infection). Cell type and time point are not known.

CDR3 DNA sequence: TGTGCCAGCAGCGCTTTGGCAGCGGGGGAAACAGATACGCAGTATTTT. Translating gives CASSALAAGETDTQYF. The chain joins TRBV2 to TRBJ2-3; TRBD2 matches 8 bases. The CDR3 has 16 residues. The V and J ends lost 6 bases and 3 bases, in that order; junction bases with no gene match: 11. Per germline, CDR1 SNHLY and CDR2 FYNNEI.

About this clonotype itself: Compared with germline, one end of the junction differs, possibly owing to a read error. The chain links TRBV6-5 to TRBJ2-1; 7 nucleotides line up with TRBD2. This CDR3 contains 15 residues. Germline values: CDR1 MNHEY, CDR2 SVGAGI. CDR3 sequence reads: CASTWSGNSYNEQLF. CDR3 nucleotide sequence: TGTGCCAGCACATGGAGCGGGAACTCCTACAATGAGCAGCTCTTC.

This rearrangement joins TRBV6-5 to TRBJ1-1; D ambiguous. Germline values: CDR1 MNHEY, CDR2 SVGAGI. V was trimmed by 6 bases and J by 4 bases, leaving 15 bases between them. This CDR3 contains 14 residues. The CDR3 protein is CASREVGRGTEAFF. The CDR3 nucleotides are TGTGCCAGCAGGGAAGTGGGTCGGGGCACTGAAGCTTTCTTT.